The 20 T cell receptor beta chains in this list originate from one sample, sequenced in a study of T cells in Graves' hyperthyroidism and ophthalmopathy. TCR beta CDR3 region amplification was performed from RNA transcripts. Carried out on the TCR CDR3, a first-round RT-PCR used the HTBI primer set. TCRdb re-called the multiplex PCR reads with MiXCR, one entry per CDR3 protein. In the table there are 300,000 to 450,000 distinct CDR3 sequences, 20% to 30% of which are singletons. Sequenced sample: blood. Receptors were obtained from a middle-aged man with Graves' hyperthyroidism.

This clonotype was counted a few times. V is TRBV7-2 and J is TRBJ1-6, with TRBD1 matching 8 bases. Germline V gene sequence: CDR1 SGHTA, CDR2 FQGNSA. Losses at the gene ends were 8 bases for V and 9 bases for J; bases not matched to a gene: 6. The CDR3 contains 13 residues. CDR3 in amino acids: CASGQGARSPLHF. CDR3 coding DNA: TGTGCCAGCGGTCAGGGGGCTCGTTCACCCCTCCACTTT.

This clonotype was counted between two and nine times. One end of the junction does not line up with germline, which may come from a read error. The chain links TRBV5-1 to TRBJ2-3; 11 bases match TRBD2. The germline V gene has CDR1 SGHRS and CDR2 YFSETQ. The CDR3 consists of 16 residues. The CDR3 loop is CASNLGLAARTDTQYF. The CDR3, as DNA: TGCGCCAGCAACTTGGGACTAGCGGCCCGCACAGATACGCAGTATTTT.

The J gene is TRBJ1-5, the V gene TRBV19; D is possibly TRBD1 (5 bases). This CDR3 is 13 amino acids long. V lost 2 bases and J lost 7, with 9 bases in between. Germline V gives CDR1 LNHDA, CDR2 SQIVND (reference sequence). The DNA for the CDR3 is TGTGCCAGTAGTATACAGGGCGGGCAGCCCCAGCATTTT. Amino acids: CASSIQGGQPQHF.

The chain couples TRBV12-3 or TRBV12-4 to TRBJ2-3, with D maybe TRBD2 (6 bases). This CDR3 is built from 18 residues. The germline V and J ends were trimmed by 0 bases and 3 bases, with 19 bases remaining between them. The CDR3, as DNA: TGTGCCAGCAGTTTAGCGAATACAGGAGGGTCGGAAACAGATACGCAGTATTTT. It specifies CASSLANTGGSETDTQYF.

The table lists this clonotype with a few counts. The chain carries TRBV11-2 and TRBJ1-5; D gene ambiguous. Germline CDR1 and CDR2: SGHAT and FQNNGV. There are 13 residues in the CDR3. V was pared by 5 bases and J by 9 bases, with 14 bases between. For the CDR3, the DNA is TGTGCCAGCAGCCCACCTTCCGGCTGGCCCCAGCATTTT. Translation: CASSPPSGWPQHF.

This clonotype was recorded a few times. The chain links TRBV6-1 to TRBJ2-6; maybe TRBD1 (5 bases). V lost 6 bases to trimming and J lost 1 base, with 13 bases between them. The CDR3 runs 16 residues. Germline assignment: CDR1 MNHNS and CDR2 SASEGT. In DNA, the CDR3 is TGTGCCAGCAGCACTACCTCAGGGTCTGGGGCCAACGTCCTGACTTTC. This codes for CASSTTSGSGANVLTF.

The rearrangement joins TRBV28 to TRBJ1-5, with D tentatively TRBD1 (5 bases). The CDR3 runs to 13 residues. V gave up 7 bases and J gave up 4 bases, with 11 bases separating them. Germline lookup yields CDR1 MDHEN and CDR2 SYDVKM. In DNA, the CDR3 is TGTGCCAGCACCTGGGGGATTAATCAGCCCCAGCATTTT. Translated, it gives CASTWGINQPQHF.

The chain couples TRBV6-1 to TRBJ2-3; D tentatively fits TRBD1 or TRBD2 (5 bases each). Germline V gene lookup returns CDR1 MNHNS and CDR2 SASEGT. V dropped 9 bases and J dropped 6 bases, with 22 bases sitting between them. The CDR3 sequence is 15 residues long. CDR3 sequence: CARSQGDLRADTQYF. CDR3 in DNA: TGTGCCAGGTCCCAAGGGGACCTCCGGGCGGATACGCAGTATTTT.

J is TRBJ1-2 and V is TRBV27; TRBD1 is a possible D gene (5 bases). CDR3 length: 13 amino acids. V shed 6 bases and J shed 4 bases, with 12 bases lying between them. CDR1 and CDR2 (germline): MNHEY, SMNVEV (reference sequence). This CDR3 is CASRPRQIYGYTF. In DNA, the CDR3 is TGTGCCAGCAGACCCCGACAGATCTATGGCTACACCTTC.

This chain connects TRBV12-3 or TRBV12-4 to TRBJ1-2; D is undetermined. The ends were cut back, 1 base at V and 3 bases at J, with 6 bases in the middle. CDR3 size: 13 residues. The CDR3 nucleotides are TGTGCCAGCAGTTTAGTGGGGTACTATGGCTACACCTTC. Protein sequence: CASSLVGYYGYTF.

This clonotype was found many times. This sequence joins TRBV2 and TRBJ2-2; 10 nucleotides align to TRBD2. J lost 4 bases, V lost 8 bases, and 4 bases had no gene match. The CDR3 totals 14 residues. Per germline, CDR1 SNHLY and CDR2 FYNNEI. The CDR3 region is CASSGLARTGELFF. The CDR3 DNA sequence: TGTGCCAGCTCGGGACTAGCGCGCACCGGGGAGCTGTTTTTT.

There are a few counts of this clonotype. The chain has TRBV12-3 or TRBV12-4 and TRBJ2-3; 8 nucleotides agree with TRBD2. V lost 3 bases to trimming and J lost 1 base; unmatched junction nucleotides: 6. CDR3 length: 16 amino acids. The DNA of the CDR3 is TGTGCCAGCAGTTTTCGAGCGGGAGCCCGCACAGATACGCAGTATTTT. Translation gives CASSFRAGARTDTQYF.

The V and J genes are TRBV29-1 and TRBJ2-1, with D tentatively TRBD2 (6 bases). Germline V CDR1 and CDR2: SQVTM, ANQGSEA. Deletions cut 7 bases from V and 5 bases from J, with 15 bases between. This CDR3 is built from 13 residues. This chain's CDR3 is CSATGAWDNEQFF. DNA of the CDR3: TGCAGCGCCACGGGAGCCTGGGACAATGAGCAGTTCTTC.

V gene TRBV12-3 or TRBV12-4 combines with J gene TRBJ1-1; D not resolved. The V end was cut by 6 bases, the J end by 1 base, with 6 bases between. The length of the CDR3 is 12 residues. The chain's CDR3 is CASSRTNTEAFF. The CDR3 DNA reads TGTGCCAGCAGCCGTACGAACACTGAAGCTTTCTTT.

The V and J genes are TRBV29-1 and TRBJ2-5; the D gene is possibly TRBD2 (7 bases). The CDR3 spans 15 residues. V was cut by 0 bases and J by 4 bases, with 15 bases left in between. CDR1 and CDR2 (germline): SQVTM, ANQGSEA. The CDR3 DNA reads as TGCAGCGTTGAAGATCACGAGGGGGAGGGAGAGACCCAGTACTTC. It is translated as CSVEDHEGEGETQYF.

This clonotype has at least ten counts. The V gene is TRBV7-2, the J gene TRBJ2-1, with 10 bases matching TRBD2. The CDR3 has 15 residues. The ends lost 6 bases at V and 2 bases at J; junction bases unmatched: 4. Germline V gene sequence: CDR1 SGHTA, CDR2 FQGNSA. CDR3: CASSPSGSPYNEQFF. DNA for the CDR3: TGTGCCAGCAGTCCTAGCGGGAGTCCCTACAATGAGCAGTTCTTC.

This clonotype has just a few counts. The chain links TRBV6-5 to TRBJ1-1; no clear D. Trimming took off 1 base at V and 2 bases at J, with 8 bases between the two ends. From germline, CDR1 is MNHEY and CDR2 SVGAGI. The CDR3 spans 14 residues. CDR3 sequence: CASSYFGENTEAFF. CDR3 DNA: TGTGCCAGCAGTTACTTTGGGGAAAACACTGAAGCTTTCTTT.

In its sample, this clonotype was seen a few times. This sequence joins TRBV24-1 and TRBJ1-5; D is possibly TRBD1 (6 bases). This CDR3 has 15 amino acids. The V end was cut by 4 bases, the J end by 2 bases, with 11 bases between. Per germline, CDR1 KGHDR and CDR2 SFDVKD. CDR3 in amino acids: CATSDRGVGNQPQHF. The CDR3 DNA follows: TGTGCCACCAGTGACAGGGGTGTAGGCAATCAGCCCCAGCATTTT.

This CDR3 is CASSQGTSGTAYEQYF. CDR3 coding DNA: TGTGCCAGCAGCCAAGGCACTAGCGGGACCGCCTACGAGCAGTACTTC. This sequence joins TRBV4-2 and TRBJ2-7, with 10 bases matching TRBD2. Germline lookup yields CDR1 LGHNA and CDR2 YNFKEQ. V lost 1 base, J lost 2 bases, and 5 bases stayed unmatched. The CDR3 is made up of 16 amino acids.

This clonotype was counted between two and nine times. The chain combines TRBV7-8 with TRBJ2-5; D is possibly TRBD2 (6 bases). Trimming took off 3 bases at V and 3 bases at J, with 8 bases between the two ends. Looked up from germline, CDR1 is SGHVS and CDR2 is FQNEAQ. The CDR3 has 13 residues. The CDR3 spells CASSLGRKETQYF. In DNA form, the CDR3 reads TGTGCCAGCAGCTTGGGGAGGAAAGAGACCCAGTACTTC.